The present entry profiles one TCR beta chain with its context. Its antigen is as yet unknown. This sample was taken from a study of T cell repertoires in cytomegalovirus infection. In the study overall: The public TCR beta signatures pointed to both CMV infection and matching HLA type. Overall study findings and caveats: Carriage of CMV together with the relevant HLA was identifiable through cumulative public TCR beta family frequency. CMV-specific TCR beta clonotypes restricted by HLA-C were the ones dominating the ex vivo response.

TCRdb fed the reads into MiXCR, producing one record per CDR3 protein. This table has fewer than 550,000 distinct CDR3 sequences, about 25% appearing once. Sequencing input: PBMCs. The receptor's source is a human donor in good health (CMV status not recorded). Some clones in this sample may be carry-over from other donors' samples.

The CDR3 protein is CASSQMRAAKGSYTF. The DNA for the CDR3 is TGCGCCAGCAGTCAGATGAGGGCCGCTAAGGGGAGCTACACCTTC. V and J are TRBV4-3 and TRBJ1-2; D might be TRBD1 (5 bases). The germline CDR1 and CDR2 sequences are LGHNA and YSLEER. The V end lost 6 bases, the J end lost 9 bases, and 23 bases lay between the germline ends. CDR3 length: 15 residues.